The 21 T cell receptor beta chains listed next were all sequenced from one sample in a study of OX40 agonist ivuxolimab in advanced cancers. Generated by immunoSEQ multiplex PCR, the TCRdb table keeps only in-frame clones and is missing some. The repertoire holds tens of thousands of clones, with approximately 90% as singletons. The sequencing here drew on CD4+ or CD8+ T cells sorted from blood, taken in a trial of the OX40 agonist ivuxolimab. These receptors were taken from an adult with an advanced solid tumor such as melanoma, head and neck, liver or kidney cancer.

J is TRBJ2-2 and V is TRBV18; D not certain. The germline CDR1 and CDR2 sequences are KGHSH and LQKENI. CDR3 length: 16 amino acids. The ends were cut back, 2 bases at V and 1 base at J, with 11 bases in the middle. CDR3: CASSPALQWNTGELFF. CDR3 coding DNA: TGTGCCAGCTCACCAGCTCTTCAGTGGAACACCGGGGAGCTGTTTTTT.

The chain has TRBV6-5 and TRBJ1-1; maybe TRBD1 (6 bases). The germline V gene encodes CDR1 MNHEY and CDR2 SVGAGI. Trimming stripped 6 bases from V and 1 base from J, with 12 bases between. The CDR3 is 14 residues long. CDR3 protein: CASSRQVQNTEAFF. DNA of the CDR3: TGTGCCAGCAGCCGACAGGTTCAGAACACTGAAGCTTTCTTT.

The gene calls are TRBV13 and TRBJ2-5; D gene ambiguous. Looked up from germline, CDR1 is PRHDT and CDR2 is FYEKMQ (reference sequence). With 4 bases removed from V and 4 bases from J, the gap between germline ends came to 13 bases. This CDR3 region has 14 residues. The CDR3 region has the DNA TGTGCCAGCAGCTCCCTCCGGCGCGGAGAGACCCAGTACTTC. This encodes CASSSLRRGETQYF.

V and J are TRBV6-5 and TRBJ2-5, with D possibly matching TRBD1 (6 bases). The V end was cut by 7 bases, the J end by 3 bases, with 15 bases between. The CDR3 covers 14 residues. Looked up from germline, CDR1 is MNHEY and CDR2 is SVGAGI. CDR3 coding DNA: TGTGCCAGCACCTCAGGGGCGGGCGAAGAGACCCAGTACTTC. Translation gives CASTSGAGEETQYF.

The chain is built from TRBV5-6 and TRBJ2-5; D possibly matches TRBD1 or TRBD2 (5 bases each). Germline CDR1 SGHDT, CDR2 YYEEEE. Trimming stripped 2 bases from V and 0 bases from J, with 14 bases between. CDR3 size: 16 residues. CDR3 protein: CASSLSGGVYQETQYF. The CDR3 DNA reads as TGTGCCAGCAGCTTAAGTGGGGGTGTGTACCAAGAGACCCAGTACTTC.

This clone was seen only a few times. The gene calls are TRBV7-3 and TRBJ1-6; no clear D. The CDR3 is 15 amino acids. In germline, CDR1 is SGHTA, CDR2 FQGTGA. The V end lost 0 bases, the J end lost 2 bases, and 5 bases lay between the germline ends. The CDR3 reads CASSLTGTYNSPLHF. The CDR3 DNA reads as TGTGCCAGCAGCTTAACGGGTACCTATAATTCACCCCTCCACTTT.

A single count supports this clone. This CDR3 is also generated by other DNA sequences in the sample. The chain uses TRBV7-3 and TRBJ2-5; a possible D gene is TRBD1 (5 bases). The CDR3 extends over 13 amino acids. V gave up 3 bases and J gave up 3 bases, with 8 bases separating them. The germline gives CDR1 SGHTA, CDR2 FQGTGA. CDR3 sequence reads: CASSFGREETQYF. The CDR3 bases are TGTGCCAGCAGCTTCGGCAGGGAAGAGACCCAGTACTTC.

The chain recombines TRBV28 with TRBJ2-2; D is unclear. The CDR3 has 15 residues. Between the trimmed V and J ends, which lost 5 bases and 1 base, there was a span of 11 bases. Germline CDR1 and CDR2: MDHEN and SYDVKM. The CDR3 reads CASSPRLRNTGELFF. CDR3 nucleotides: TGTGCCAGCAGTCCCCGACTTAGGAACACCGGGGAGCTGTTTTTT.

This chain links TRBV29-1 with TRBJ2-2, with TRBD1 matching over 7 bases. The germline gives CDR1 SQVTM, CDR2 ANQGSEA. The CDR3 contains 14 residues. V dropped 7 bases and J dropped 1; count of bases not matched to a gene: 6. The CDR3 coding sequence is TGCAGCGCAACGGGACAGATGAACACCGGGGAGCTGTTTTTT. Residues: CSATGQMNTGELFF.

The chain has TRBV19 and TRBJ1-5; D possibly corresponds to TRBD1 (5 bases). The CDR3 length is 14 residues. V lost 10 bases, J lost 2 bases, and 15 bases lay in between. CDR1 is LNHDA and CDR2 is SQIVND in the germline V gene (reference sequence). The CDR3 is CATNPLQGNQPQHF. For the CDR3, the DNA is TGTGCCACTAACCCTTTACAGGGCAATCAGCCCCAGCATTTT.

Comments on this clone: The same CDR3 also results from other DNA sequences found in this sample. The chain uses TRBV2 and TRBJ1-2, with 7 bases lining up with TRBD1. The CDR3 loop spans 13 amino acids. With 8 bases clipped from V and 2 bases from J, the junction kept 5 bases outside the gene matches. CDR1 is SNHLY, CDR2 FYNNEI, per germline. The chain's CDR3 is CASHRDSNYGYTF. The CDR3 coding sequence is TGTGCCAGCCATCGGGACAGCAACTATGGCTACACCTTC.

This chain joins TRBV9 and TRBJ1-2; 7 positions agree with TRBD1. The CDR3 sequence is 14 residues long. V lost 2 bases to trimming and J lost 5 bases; unmatched junction nucleotides: 6. In germline, CDR1 is SGDLS, CDR2 YYNGEE. CDR3: CASSVMTGPYGYTF. The CDR3 DNA reads as TGTGCCAGCAGCGTCATGACAGGGCCTTATGGCTACACCTTC.

V and J are TRBV5-8 and TRBJ1-2; a possible D gene is TRBD1 (5 bases). The CDR3 runs 16 residues. Germline CDR1 SGHTS, CDR2 YDEGEE. V shed 4 bases and J shed 6 bases, with 22 bases lying between them. The CDR3 spells CASSRTLAGSRDGYTF. The CDR3 region has the DNA TGTGCCAGCAGCCGGACTCTTGCAGGGAGTAGGGATGGCTACACCTTC.

Concerning this clone: This same CDR3 is encoded by further DNA sequences in the sample. This chain uses TRBV14 with TRBJ2-2; tentative D call: TRBD2 (5 bases). V was shortened by 2 bases and J by 5 bases, with 12 bases between the two germline ends. The CDR3 has 15 amino acids. The germline CDR1 and CDR2 sequences are SGHDN and FVKESK. For the CDR3, the DNA is TGTGCCAGCAGCCAACTGAGGGCGCGAACCGGGGAGCTGTTTTTT. It codes for CASSQLRARTGELFF. The entire variable domain, with the rest obtained from reference TRBV14 and TRBJ2-2, is as follows: EAGVTQFPSHSVIEKGQTVTLRCDPISGHDNLYWYRRVMGKEIKFLLHFVKESKQDESGMPNNRFLAERTGGTYSTLKVQPAELEDSGVYFCASSQLRARTGELFFGEGSRLTVL.

CDR3 in DNA: TGTGCCAGCAGGGGACAGGGGGGACCCTACGAGCAGTACTTC. It is translated as CASRGQGGPYEQYF. The V and J genes are TRBV21-1 and TRBJ2-7; the DNA was not used to check the table's D call, TRBD1. TRBV21-1 is described as a pseudogene. The CDR3 covers 14 residues.

The chain has TRBV9 and TRBJ2-5; no reliable D call. CDR3 length: 15 residues. V lost 0 bases to trimming and J lost 2 bases, with 11 bases between them. CDR1 is SGDLS and CDR2 is YYNGEE in the germline V gene. This chain's CDR3 is CASSVGRQQQETQYF. DNA of the CDR3: TGTGCCAGCAGCGTAGGTCGGCAGCAACAAGAGACCCAGTACTTC.

V gene TRBV4-1 combines with J gene TRBJ1-3, with D hard to call. The V gene lost 4 bases and the J gene lost 3 bases, with 10 bases spanning the gap. In germline, CDR1 is MGHRA, CDR2 YSYEKL. The CDR3 runs to 14 residues. The CDR3, as DNA: TGCGCCAGCAGCCGCATACGGTTTGGAAACACCATATATTTT. Protein product: CASSRIRFGNTIYF.

The DNA for the CDR3 is TGCGCCAGCAGCTCCCCCGACATCTACGAGCAGTACTTC. Translation: CASSSPDIYEQYF. The rearrangement links TRBV5-1 to TRBJ2-7; D is unclear. The CDR3 covers 13 residues. Between the trimmed V and J ends, which lost 3 bases and 3 bases, there was a span of 10 bases. The germline V gene has CDR1 SGHRS and CDR2 YFSETQ.

The chain employs TRBV4-1 and TRBJ2-7, with D perhaps being TRBD1 or TRBD2 (6 bases each). Trimming pared 7 bases from V and 3 bases from J, leaving 22 bases between. The CDR3 loop spans 16 amino acids. Germline assignment: CDR1 MGHRA and CDR2 YSYEKL. The CDR3, as DNA: TGCGCCAGCAAACAGGCTACCGTGGGGGGCCACTACGAGCAGTACTTC. Encoded protein: CASKQATVGGHYEQYF.

The gene calls are TRBV18 and TRBJ2-7; 8 bases match TRBD1. CDR3 size: 15 residues. After removal of 4 bases from V and 2 bases from J, the junction contained 7 bases not matched to a gene. Germline CDR1 KGHSH, CDR2 LQKENI. CDR3 DNA sequence: TGTGCCAGCTCACAGAATACAGGGGGTACCTACGAGCAGTACTTC. It is translated as CASSQNTGGTYEQYF. Complete variable domain (other parts from reference TRBV18 and TRBJ2-7): NAGVMQNPRHLVRRRGQEARLRCSPMKGHSHVYWYRQLPEEGLKFMVYLQKENIIDESGMPKERFSAEFPKEGPSILRIQQVVRGDSAAYFCASSQNTGGTYEQYFGPGTRLTVT.

The chain is built from TRBV5-1 and TRBJ1-5; D is undetermined. The CDR3 runs to 14 residues. V lost 0 bases and J lost 7, with 11 bases in between. Germline V lookup: CDR1 SGHRS, CDR2 YFSETQ. The CDR3 protein is CASSLGTEAQPQHF. Written as DNA, the CDR3 is TGCGCCAGCAGCTTGGGTACCGAAGCGCAGCCCCAGCATTTT.